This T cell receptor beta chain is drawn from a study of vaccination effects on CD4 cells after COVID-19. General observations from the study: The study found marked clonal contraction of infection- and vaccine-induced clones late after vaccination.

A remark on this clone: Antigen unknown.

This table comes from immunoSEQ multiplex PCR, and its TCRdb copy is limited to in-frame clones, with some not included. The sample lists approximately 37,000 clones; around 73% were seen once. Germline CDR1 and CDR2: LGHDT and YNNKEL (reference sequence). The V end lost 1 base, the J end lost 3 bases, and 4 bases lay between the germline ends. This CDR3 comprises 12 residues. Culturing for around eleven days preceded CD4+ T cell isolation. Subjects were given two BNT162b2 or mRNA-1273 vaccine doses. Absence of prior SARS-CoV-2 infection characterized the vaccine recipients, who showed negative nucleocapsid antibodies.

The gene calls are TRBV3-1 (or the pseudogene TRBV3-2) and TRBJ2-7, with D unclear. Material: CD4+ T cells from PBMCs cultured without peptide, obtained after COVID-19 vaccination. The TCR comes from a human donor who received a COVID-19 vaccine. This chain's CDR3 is CASSQGGYEQYF. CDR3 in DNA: TGTGCCAGCAGCCAAGGGGGCTACGAGCAGTACTTC.